This T cell receptor (beta chain) was recovered during a study of blood T cells in healthy people across ages. Then a second PCR, running roughly 7 to 12 cycles, was carried out with a sample-barcoded 5' primer and a J-beta primer mix. MiXCR, applied by TCRdb to the 5' RACE reads, yields one record per CDR3 protein. The top ten clones hold less than 0.75% of a sample with around 1,000,000 distinct CDR3 sequences, under 30% of them seen once. This CDR3 contains 15 residues. The ends were cut back, 1 base at V and 1 base at J, with 8 bases in the middle. CDR1 DFQATT and CDR2 SNEGSKA come from the germline V gene (reference sequence). The same specimen was also included in a second study, on T cells of mothers and their children. That report adds: Nine systemically healthy Caucasian donors: three mothers, six children. RNA extracted was entirely used for cDNA synthesis, about 1.4 ug per 15 ul. Mothers and children who were related shared slightly more overlap than unrelated pairs, but not significantly more.

Sequencing was done on a sample of blood. The clonotype was recovered from a girl aged 2-9 years in good health. V is TRBV20-1 and J is TRBJ1-6; D is perhaps TRBD1 (6 bases). The CDR3 is CSARVTGSYNSPLHF. CDR3 DNA: TGCAGTGCTAGAGTTACAGGGTCCTATAATTCACCCCTCCACTTT.